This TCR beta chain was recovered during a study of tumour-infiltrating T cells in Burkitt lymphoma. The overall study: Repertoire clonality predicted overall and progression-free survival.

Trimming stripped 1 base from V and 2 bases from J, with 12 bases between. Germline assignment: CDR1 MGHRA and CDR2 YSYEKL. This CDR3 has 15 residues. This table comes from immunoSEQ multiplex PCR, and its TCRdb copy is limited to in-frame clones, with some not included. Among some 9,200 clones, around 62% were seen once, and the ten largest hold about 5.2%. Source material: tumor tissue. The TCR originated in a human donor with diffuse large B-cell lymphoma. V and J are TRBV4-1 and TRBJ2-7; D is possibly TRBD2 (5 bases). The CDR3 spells CASSQGDAGAYEQYF. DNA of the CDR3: TGCGCCAGCAGCCAAGGAGACGCGGGTGCCTACGAGCAGTACTTC.